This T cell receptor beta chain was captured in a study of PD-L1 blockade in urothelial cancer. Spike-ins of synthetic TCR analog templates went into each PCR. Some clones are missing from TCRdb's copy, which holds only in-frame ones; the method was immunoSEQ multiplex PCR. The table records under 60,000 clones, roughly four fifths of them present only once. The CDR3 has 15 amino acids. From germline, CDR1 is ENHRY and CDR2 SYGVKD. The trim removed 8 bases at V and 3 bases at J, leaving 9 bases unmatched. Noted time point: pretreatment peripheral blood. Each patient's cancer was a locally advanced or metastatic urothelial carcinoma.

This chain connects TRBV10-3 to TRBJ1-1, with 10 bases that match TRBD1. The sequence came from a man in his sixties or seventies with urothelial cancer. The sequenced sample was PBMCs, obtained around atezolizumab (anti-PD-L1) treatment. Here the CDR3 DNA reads TGTGCCATCGGAAGAACCGGACAGGGGGACACTGAAGCTTTCTTT. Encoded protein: CAIGRTGQGDTEAFF.